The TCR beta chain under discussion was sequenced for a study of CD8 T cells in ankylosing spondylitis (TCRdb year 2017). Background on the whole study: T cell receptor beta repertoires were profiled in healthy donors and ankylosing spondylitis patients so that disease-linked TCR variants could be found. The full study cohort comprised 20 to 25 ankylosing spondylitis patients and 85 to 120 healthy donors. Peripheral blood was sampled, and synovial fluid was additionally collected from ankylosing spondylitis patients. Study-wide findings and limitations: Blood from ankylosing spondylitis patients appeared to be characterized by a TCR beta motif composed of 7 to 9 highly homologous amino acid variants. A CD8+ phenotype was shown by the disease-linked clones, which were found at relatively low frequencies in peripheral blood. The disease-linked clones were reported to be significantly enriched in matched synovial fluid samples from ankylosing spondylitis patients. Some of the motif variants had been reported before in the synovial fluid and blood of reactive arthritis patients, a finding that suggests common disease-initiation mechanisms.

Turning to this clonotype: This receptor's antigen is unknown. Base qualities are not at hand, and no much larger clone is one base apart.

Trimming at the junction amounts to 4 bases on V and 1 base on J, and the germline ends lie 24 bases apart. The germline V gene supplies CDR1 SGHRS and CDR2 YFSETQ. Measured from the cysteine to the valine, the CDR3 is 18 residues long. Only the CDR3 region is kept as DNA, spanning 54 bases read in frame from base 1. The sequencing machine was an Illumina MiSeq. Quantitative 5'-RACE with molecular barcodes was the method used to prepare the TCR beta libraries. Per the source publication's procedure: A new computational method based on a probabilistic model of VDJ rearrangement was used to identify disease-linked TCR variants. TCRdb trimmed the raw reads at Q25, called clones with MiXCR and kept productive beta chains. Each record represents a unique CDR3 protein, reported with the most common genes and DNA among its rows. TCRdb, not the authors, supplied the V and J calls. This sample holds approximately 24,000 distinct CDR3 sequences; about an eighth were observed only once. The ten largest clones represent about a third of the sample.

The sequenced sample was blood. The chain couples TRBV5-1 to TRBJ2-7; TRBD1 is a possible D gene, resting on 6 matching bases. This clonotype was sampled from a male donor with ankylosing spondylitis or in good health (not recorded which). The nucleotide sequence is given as TGCGCCAGCAGCCCTAATGACCCCCTTGTAGACAGGTCCTACGAGCAGTACGTC. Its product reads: CASSPNDPLVDRSYEQYV.